A selection of T cell receptor beta chains follows, all from one sample in a study of PD-L1 blockade in urothelial cancer. Assay used: immunoSEQ multiplex PCR; TCRdb lists only in-frame clones, some missing. The data contain about 79,000 clones, approximately 86% of them singletons. The material was PBMCs, obtained around atezolizumab (anti-PD-L1) treatment. The receptors here all came from a man aged 35 to 55 with urothelial cancer. Both conserved end residues are part of each CDR3. D genes are given only for firm matches. Only some rows state a clone size, as once, few, many or a class for expanded clones.

J,length,size,V,D,DNA,CDR3
TRBJ1-2,10,-,TRBV2,-,TGTGCCAGCGGCAACTATGGCTACACCTTC,CASGNYGYTF
TRBJ2-7,14,-,TRBV4-1,-,TGCGCCAGCAGCCCTGGGGGCGACCGGTACGAGCAGTACTTC,CASSPGGDRYEQYF
TRBJ1-5,12,-,TRBV29-1,-,TGCAGCGTCCGCGTAGGGGATCAGCCCCAGCATTTT,CSVRVGDQPQHF
TRBJ1-2,16,-,TRBV6-5,-,TGTGCCAGCAGTTACGACCCCCAACAGGGCAACTATGGCTACACCTTC,CASSYDPQQGNYGYTF
TRBJ2-7,14,few,TRBV10-3,-,TGTGCCATCAGTGAGTCGTCGCGGAGGTACGAGCAGTACTTC,CAISESSRRYEQYF
TRBJ2-7,11,-,TRBV19,-,TGTGCCAGTAGTATAAGAGGTGAGCAGTACTTC,CASSIRGEQYF
TRBJ2-2,14,-,TRBV5-5,-,TGTGCCAGCAGCTTGTTGGGGGGTACCGGGGAGCTGTTTTTT,CASSLLGGTGELFF
TRBJ2-1,15,-,TRBV4-3,TRBD2,TGCGCCAGCAGCCCCCGGACTAGCGGGATGGGTGAGCAGTTCTTC,CASSPRTSGMGEQFF
TRBJ2-2,14,-,TRBV5-6,TRBD1,TGTGCCAGCAGCCGGGACAGGGTAACCGGGGAGCTGTTTTTT,CASSRDRVTGELFF
TRBJ1-1,14,-,TRBV9,-,TGTGCCAGCAGCGTTGCCTGGAGGAACACTGAAGCTTTCTTT,CASSVAWRNTEAFF
TRBJ1-2,11,-,TRBV28,TRBD1,TGTGCCACCAGCGACAGGGCGGGCTACACCTTC,CATSDRAGYTF
TRBJ1-1,14,-,TRBV6-5,-,TGTGCCAGTAATGATCAGGGGAGGGGCACTGAAGCTTTCTTT,CASNDQGRGTEAFF
TRBJ1-1,15,medium-sized,TRBV4-1,TRBD1,TGCGCCAGCAGAGACCTGACAGGGGGCTCCCTTGAAGCTTTCTTT,CASRDLTGGSLEAFF
TRBJ1-2,11,-,TRBV29-1,-,TGCAGCGTTCTCAGGGAGGGCGGCTACACCTTC,CSVLREGGYTF
TRBJ2-3,16,-,TRBV5-1,TRBD1,TGCGCCAGCAGCCCAACGTTGAGGGGGCCCACAGATACGCAGTATTTT,CASSPTLRGPTDTQYF
TRBJ2-2,16,-,TRBV5-1,TRBD1,TGCGCCAGCAGCGTCGGGACAGGAGACCTCACCGGGGAGCTGTTTTTT,CASSVGTGDLTGELFF
TRBJ2-5,14,-,TRBV18,-,TGTGCCAGCTCACAGAGCCAGGGAGGAGAGACCCAGTACTTC,CASSQSQGGETQYF
TRBJ2-4,14,-,TRBV5-1,-,TGCGCCAGCAGCTTGGGAACAACAGAAAACATTCAGTACTTC,CASSLGTTENIQYF
TRBJ2-2,19,-,TRBV28,TRBD1,TGTGCCAGCAGCCGGAGGGGGACAGGGGGCGCGAAGAACACCGGGGAGCTGTTTTTT,CASSRRGTGGAKNTGELFF
TRBJ1-1,15,-,TRBV19,TRBD1,TGTGCCAGTAACCCGACAGGGGTAGGTACCGCTGAAGCTTTCTTT,CASNPTGVGTAEAFF
TRBJ2-7,14,-,TRBV5-5,-,TGTGCCAGCACTTTGGATCAGGCTTGGGACGAGCAGTACTTC,CASTLDQAWDEQYF
TRBJ2-3,16,-,TRBV7-3,TRBD2,TGTGCCAGCAGCCCGGGGACTAGCGGGAGCACAGATACGCAGTATTTT,CASSPGTSGSTDTQYF
TRBJ2-1,11,-,TRBV9,-,TGTGCCAGCAGCTCCAGGGGGGTGCAGTTCTTC,CASSSRGVQFF
TRBJ2-7,11,-,TRBV29-1,-,TGCAGCGTTCTTAGCCCCTACGAGCAGTACTTC,CSVLSPYEQYF
TRBJ2-3,15,-,TRBV5-1,TRBD2,TGCGCCAGCGCCCTCCAGACTAGCGGGGGAGATACGCAGTATTTT,CASALQTSGGDTQYF
TRBJ2-3,14,few,TRBV2,-,TGTGCCAGCAGGAGGGGGAGCCACACAGATACGCAGTATTTT,CASRRGSHTDTQYF
TRBJ2-1,13,-,TRBV6-1,TRBD2,TGTGCCAGCAAGAGACTAGCGGACAATGAGCAGTTCTTC,CASKRLADNEQFF
TRBJ1-1,15,-,TRBV4-1,-,TGCGCCAGCAGCCCAGGCGGGGCAAGGGGCACTGAAGCTTTCTTT,CASSPGGARGTEAFF
TRBJ1-5,14,-,TRBV28,-,TGTGCCAGCAGTTCTTCCGACCGCCTGAAGACTCAGCATTTT,CASSSSDRLKTQHF
TRBJ1-5,15,-,TRBV15,TRBD1,TGTGCCACCAGCAGAGAAGGACAGGACAATCAGCCCCAGCATTTT,CATSREGQDNQPQHF
TRBJ2-7,14,-,TRBV7-8,-,TGTGCCAGCAGCTTAAACAGGGAGACCTACGAGCAGTACTTC,CASSLNRETYEQYF
TRBJ2-1,15,-,TRBV21-1,-,TGTGCCAGCAGCAATCCCGGGATCAAACTGGGGGAGCAGTTCTTC,CASSNPGIKLGEQFF
TRBJ2-7,12,few,TRBV29-1,-,TGCAGCTTTGAGGACTTTACCTACGAGCAGTACTTC,CSFEDFTYEQYF
TRBJ1-5,14,-,TRBV6-1,TRBD1,TGTGCCAGCATAGACAGGGGGCGCGTTCAGCCCCAGCATTTT,CASIDRGRVQPQHF
TRBJ2-3,18,few,TRBV14,TRBD2,TGTGCCAGCAGCCAAGAACGTAAACTAGCGGGACCCACAGATACGCAGTATTTT,CASSQERKLAGPTDTQYF
TRBJ2-7,14,-,TRBV7-2,TRBD2,TGTGCCAGCAGCTCGACTAGCGTTCCCTACGAGCAGTACTTC,CASSSTSVPYEQYF
TRBJ2-3,14,-,TRBV11-2,TRBD1,TGTGCCAGCAGCTCGGACAGGGGTACAGATACGCAGTATTTT,CASSSDRGTDTQYF
TRBJ1-2,11,-,TRBV20-1,-,TGCAGCCCCACCGAATCCCTAATCTACAGCTTC,CSPTESLIYSF
TRBJ2-2,16,-,TRBV27,TRBD1,TGTGCCAGCAGTCCGTTCGGGACAGGGTATCCCGGGGAGCTGTTTTTT,CASSPFGTGYPGELFF
TRBJ2-3,13,-,TRBV27,-,TGTGCCAGCACAGAGGGTTGGGCAGATACGCAGTATTTT,CASTEGWADTQYF
TRBJ2-2,14,-,TRBV29-1,TRBD2,TGCAGCGCGGGACTAGCGGGAGTAGCCGGGGAGCTGTTTTTT,CSAGLAGVAGELFF
TRBJ2-7,11,-,TRBV28,TRBD2,TGTGCCACCGATTCGGGGGGGCTGCCCTACTTC,CATDSGGLPYF
TRBJ1-5,13,-,TRBV28,-,TGTGCCAGCAGTAGGGACAAATATCAGCCCCAGCATTTT,CASSRDKYQPQHF
TRBJ1-5,17,once,TRBV18,-,TGTGCCAGCTCACTAAAGGCGACAGGTAATAGCAATCAGCCCCAGCATTTT,CASSLKATGNSNQPQHF
TRBJ2-5,16,few,TRBV6-1,-,TGTGCCAGCAGTGAACATCTAGAACTTCTGTGGGAGACCCAGTACTTC,CASSEHLELLWETQYF
TRBJ2-3,14,-,TRBV28,TRBD2,TGTGCCAGCAGCCCCGGGGGGAGCACAGATACGCAGTATTTT,CASSPGGSTDTQYF
TRBJ1-1,15,-,TRBV27,-,TGTGCCAGCAGTTTAGCTAGTCGGGGGTGGACTGAAGCTTTCTTT,CASSLASRGWTEAFF
TRBJ1-2,14,-,TRBV29-1,TRBD1,TGCAGCGCTGGGGGACAGGGGACCACGGATGGCTACACCTTC,CSAGGQGTTDGYTF
TRBJ2-5,16,-,TRBV21-1,-,TGTGCCAGCAGCTGCGGACAGGGAGGGGGGCAAGAGACCCAGTACTTC,CASSCGQGGGQETQYF
TRBJ2-5,11,-,TRBV2,-,TGTGCCAGCAGTTCGTCAGAGACCCAGTACTTC,CASSSSETQYF
TRBJ2-3,19,once,TRBV4-2,TRBD2,TGTGCCAGCAGCCAAAGACCGGGACTAGCGGGAGGGCGGGGGGATACGCAGTATTTT,CASSQRPGLAGGRGDTQYF
TRBJ2-5,15,once,TRBV28,TRBD2,TGTGCCAGCAGTTTCGGCGGGAGGACCCAAGAGACCCAGTACTTC,CASSFGGRTQETQYF
TRBJ2-6,14,-,TRBV19,-,TGTGCCAGTACCCAGGACTCTGGGGCCAACGTCCTGACTTTC,CASTQDSGANVLTF
TRBJ2-2,17,-,TRBV27,TRBD2,TGTGCCAGCAGTTTCGGACTAGCGGGGGCCAACACCGGGGAGCTGTTTTTT,CASSFGLAGANTGELFF